The 23 T cell receptor beta chains presented below share a single source sample, sequenced in a study of control samples from healthy donors and cancer patients. Profiling relied on immunoSEQ multiplex PCR, and the TCRdb table lists in-frame clones only, not all of them. The table records about 130,000 clones, around 94% of them present only once. Material: PBMCs. Source of these receptors: a man aged 60 to 75 with colorectal cancer.

V gene TRBV29-1 combines with J gene TRBJ1-1; TRBD1 is a possible D gene (6 bases). Germline V gives CDR1 SQVTM, CDR2 ANQGSEA. The CDR3 loop spans 12 amino acids. V was trimmed by 4 bases and J by 7 bases, leaving 13 bases between them. CDR3 in DNA: TGCAGCGTTGCCCGGGGGCAAAGTGAAGCTTTCTTT. It encodes CSVARGQSEAFF.

J is TRBJ2-3 and V is TRBV6-6, with TRBD2 as a possible D gene (5 bases). Trimming took 2 bases from V and 4 from J, leaving 13 bases between them. The V gene's germline CDR1 is MNHNY and CDR2 SVGAGI (reference sequence). CDR3 length: 15 residues. The CDR3 is CASSYLGEESDTQYF. The CDR3, as DNA: TGTGCCAGCAGTTACCTCGGGGAAGAATCAGATACGCAGTATTTT.

This chain connects TRBV2 to TRBJ1-2, with D tentatively TRBD1 (5 bases). CDR1 and CDR2 (germline): SNHLY, FYNNEI. V lost 1 base and J 3 bases, leaving 18 bases between the germline ends. This CDR3 has 17 residues. CDR3 sequence reads: CASSEGGGQGFYYGYTF. In nucleotides, the CDR3 is TGTGCCAGCAGTGAAGGGGGTGGGCAGGGATTTTACTATGGCTACACCTTC.

This chain joins TRBV30 and TRBJ1-5; tentatively, D is TRBD1 (5 bases). Deletions cut 6 bases from V and 5 bases from J, with 11 bases between. CDR3 size: 12 residues. CDR1 is GTSNPN and CDR2 is SVGIG in the germline V gene (reference sequence). CDR3 loop: CACGRDHQPQHF. The DNA for the CDR3 is TGTGCCTGTGGCAGGGATCATCAGCCCCAGCATTTT.

This CDR3 is CASSPGQGGRRGNTIYF. The CDR3 DNA follows: TGCGCCAGCAGCCCCGGACAGGGTGGCAGGAGAGGAAACACCATATATTTT. This chain joins TRBV4-1 and TRBJ1-3; 8 bases line up with TRBD1. Germline lookup yields CDR1 MGHRA and CDR2 YSYEKL. V lost 4 bases to trimming and J lost 4 bases; unmatched junction nucleotides: 12. The CDR3 contains 17 residues.

The chain combines TRBV5-5 with TRBJ1-1; no clear D gene. Trimming removed 6 bases from V and 4 bases from J, with 13 bases in between. The CDR3 has 13 residues. CDR1 SGHKS and CDR2 YYEKEE come from the germline V gene (reference sequence). Here the CDR3 DNA reads TGTGCCAGCACCATCACTGCGGGCACTGAAGCTTTCTTT. This translates into CASTITAGTEAFF.

The chain's CDR3 is CASSQGPGGDQPQHF. As DNA, the CDR3 is TGTGCCAGCAGCCAAGGACCCGGGGGGGATCAGCCCCAGCATTTT. The rearrangement uses TRBV4-2 and TRBJ1-5; D is possibly TRBD1 (5 bases). Trimming stripped 1 base from V and 5 bases from J, with 12 bases between. The CDR3 runs to 15 residues. Per germline, CDR1 LGHNA and CDR2 YNFKEQ.

The chain is built from TRBV7-9 and TRBJ2-3, with 8 bases that match TRBD2. Germline V lookup: CDR1 SEHNR, CDR2 FQNEAQ (reference sequence). V lost 6 bases to trimming and J lost 1 base; unmatched junction nucleotides: 3. The CDR3 is 14 amino acids. The CDR3 nucleotides are TGTGCCAGCAGTCCAGCGGGGGGCACAGATACGCAGTATTTT. Translated: CASSPAGGTDTQYF. Looking up the rest from reference TRBV7-9 and TRBJ2-3 gives the full variable domain: DTGVSQNPRHKITKRGQNVTFRCDPISEHNRLYWYRQTLGQGPEFLTYFQNEAQLEKSRLLSDRFSAERPKGSFSTLEIQRTEQGDSAMYLCASSPAGGTDTQYFGPGTRLTVL.

The V and J genes are TRBV5-4 and TRBJ2-2; 11 nucleotides match TRBD2. V dropped 0 bases and J dropped 6; count of bases not matched to a gene: 7. Germline CDR1 and CDR2: SGHNT and YYREEE (reference sequence). This CDR3 spans 17 amino acids. The CDR3 is CASSLGLAGLQPGELFF. CDR3 sequence (DNA): TGTGCCAGCAGCTTGGGACTAGCGGGGCTTCAACCCGGGGAGCTGTTTTTT.

The chain has TRBV11-2 and TRBJ2-3; D is perhaps TRBD2 (5 bases). The ends were cut back, 1 base at V and 0 bases at J, with 14 bases in the middle. Germline-derived CDR1 and CDR2 are SGHAT and FQNNGV. This CDR3 is 17 amino acids long. CDR3 nucleotide sequence: TGTGCCAGCAGCTTAGGGCTAGCTACCCTTAGCACAGATACGCAGTATTTT. Protein product: CASSLGLATLSTDTQYF. Supplemented by reference TRBV11-2 and TRBJ2-3, the full variable domain reads EAGVAQSPRYKIIEKRQSVAFWCNPISGHATLYWYQQILGQGPKLLIQFQNNGVVDDSQLPKDRFSAERLKGVDSTLKIQPAKLEDSAVYLCASSLGLATLSTDTQYFGPGTRLTVL.

This chain's CDR3 is CASSAQGWDTEAFF. CDR3 DNA sequence: TGTGCCAGCAGTGCCCAGGGGTGGGACACTGAAGCTTTCTTT. The gene calls are TRBV2 and TRBJ1-1; TRBD1 might be the D (6 bases). V was shortened by 4 bases and J by 3 bases, with 12 bases between the two germline ends. Germline V lookup: CDR1 SNHLY, CDR2 FYNNEI. The CDR3 contains 14 residues.

The V gene is TRBV11-3, the J gene TRBJ2-2; 8 bases are a match to TRBD2. V dropped 5 bases and J dropped 3; count of bases not matched to a gene: 11. Germline V lookup: CDR1 SGHNT, CDR2 YENEEA. This CDR3 is built from 17 residues. CDR3 DNA sequence: TGTGCCAGCAGCCCCCGGGGGGGACCCGCGTACACCGGGGAGCTGTTTTTT. This codes for CASSPRGGPAYTGELFF.

The chain links TRBV5-5 to TRBJ2-3, with 11 bases lining up with TRBD2. This CDR3 spans 16 amino acids. J gave up 4 bases and V 4 bases, and 8 bases lay outside the gene matches. CDR1 and CDR2 (germline): SGHKS, YYEKEE (reference sequence). The CDR3 coding sequence is TGTGCCAGCAGCCGGTTTAGCGGGGGGGTGCCAGATACGCAGTATTTT. This codes for CASSRFSGGVPDTQYF.

This clone was observed a handful of times. The V and J genes are TRBV2 and TRBJ2-3; D possibly corresponds to TRBD1 (6 bases). This CDR3 region has 18 residues. The germline CDR1 and CDR2 sequences are SNHLY and FYNNEI. With 5 bases removed from V and 1 base from J, the gap between germline ends came to 22 bases. The CDR3 coding sequence is TGTGCCAGCAGTTTCCCCTGGCGGTGGGGGCCCCGCACAGATACGCAGTATTTT. Encoded protein: CASSFPWRWGPRTDTQYF. Based on the CDR3 plus reference TRBV2 and TRBJ2-3, the full variable domain is EPEVTQTPSHQVTQMGQEVILRCVPISNHLYFYWYRQILGQKVEFLVSFYNNEISEKSEIFDDQFSVERPDGSNFTLKIRSTKLEDSAMYFCASSFPWRWGPRTDTQYFGPGTRLTVL.

The chain employs TRBV6-5 and TRBJ1-6; a possible D gene is TRBD1 (5 bases). The germline V gene has CDR1 MNHEY and CDR2 SVGAGI. There are 15 residues in the CDR3. Trimming removed 0 bases at V and 10 bases at J, with 13 bases between. The CDR3 spells CASSYSGQIRSPLHF. The CDR3 DNA reads as TGTGCCAGCAGTTACTCGGGGCAGATCAGATCACCCCTCCACTTT.

The V call is TRBV19, the J call TRBJ2-2, with D hard to call. Germline CDR1 is LNHDA and CDR2 is SQIVND (reference sequence). The CDR3 length is 14 residues. V lost 7 bases and J 3 bases, leaving 12 bases between the germline ends. CDR3 bases: TGTGCCAGTAAAGGCGCGGCTCACACCGGGGAGCTGTTTTTT. Encoded protein: CASKGAAHTGELFF.

The J gene is TRBJ2-5, the V gene TRBV14; maybe TRBD2 (5 bases). The CDR3 totals 12 residues. Trimming pared 6 bases from V and 5 bases from J, leaving 10 bases between. CDR1 and CDR2 from the germline V gene are SGHDN and FVKESK. The CDR3 protein is CASSAREETQYF. DNA for the CDR3: TGTGCCAGCAGTGCGAGGGAGGAGACCCAGTACTTC. Looking up the rest from reference TRBV14 and TRBJ2-5 gives the full variable domain: EAGVTQFPSHSVIEKGQTVTLRCDPISGHDNLYWYRRVMGKEIKFLLHFVKESKQDESGMPNNRFLAERTGGTYSTLKVQPAELEDSGVYFCASSAREETQYFGPGTRLLVL.

This chain uses TRBV4-1 with TRBJ2-1; D possibly corresponds to TRBD2 (5 bases). CDR1 MGHRA and CDR2 YSYEKL come from the germline V gene. The CDR3 totals 17 residues. Trimming stripped 0 bases from V and 0 bases from J, with 12 bases between. The CDR3 is CASSQDAFRGSYNEQFF. The CDR3, as DNA: TGCGCCAGCAGCCAAGACGCTTTTCGGGGCTCCTACAATGAGCAGTTCTTC.

The J gene is TRBJ1-4, the V gene TRBV29-1; 8 nucleotides match TRBD1. Germline trimming cut 4 bases from V and 4 bases from J; bases unmatched to any gene: 2. The CDR3 has 13 amino acids. Per germline, CDR1 SQVTM and CDR2 ANQGSEA. CDR3 nucleotide sequence: TGCAGCGTTGGGGGACAGGTTAATGAAAAACTGTTTTTT. Amino acids: CSVGGQVNEKLFF.

This chain joins TRBV19 and TRBJ2-5; 8 bases line up with TRBD2. The V gene's germline CDR1 is LNHDA and CDR2 SQIVND (reference sequence). Unmatched junction bases numbered 9, after V lost 3 bases and J lost 6 bases. The CDR3 runs to 15 residues. Here the CDR3 DNA reads TGTGCCAGTAGTATTGGCGCGGGGGGTGGGCAGACCCAGTACTTC. Protein sequence: CASSIGAGGGQTQYF.

This clone showed up just once. Mismatch with germline at one junction end may stem from a read error. V usage is TRBV2 and J usage is TRBJ2-5; TRBD1 is a possible D gene (7 bases). CDR3 length: 12 amino acids. CDR1 and CDR2 from the germline V gene are SNHLY and FYNNEI. The DNA for the CDR3 is TGTGCCAGCAGTGAATTCTCCCCAGGGGGGAACTTC. Its translation: CASSEFSPGGNF. Variable domain in full (rest from reference TRBV2 and TRBJ2-5): EPEVTQTPSHQVTQMGQEVILRCVPISNHLYFYWYRQILGQKVEFLVSFYNNEISEKSEIFDDQFSVERPDGSNFTLKIRSTKLEDSAMYFCASSEFSPGGNFGPGTRLLVL.

The chain employs TRBV4-3 and TRBJ1-2, with 9 bases identical to TRBD1. The trim removed 0 bases at V and 4 bases at J, leaving 6 bases unmatched. Germline CDR1 and CDR2: LGHNA and YSLEER. This CDR3 comprises 16 residues. This CDR3 reads CASSQDQTGGSYGYTF. In DNA form, the CDR3 reads TGCGCCAGCAGCCAAGATCAGACAGGGGGATCCTATGGCTACACCTTC.

CDR3 in DNA: TGTGCCAGCAGCCAAACCGGGACACCAACCGGGGAGCTGTTTTTT. Translating gives CASSQTGTPTGELFF. The V gene is TRBV9, the J gene TRBJ2-2; D is perhaps TRBD1 (6 bases). Per germline, CDR1 SGDLS and CDR2 YYNGEE. This CDR3 spans 15 amino acids. With 4 bases removed from V and 5 bases from J, the gap between germline ends came to 15 bases.